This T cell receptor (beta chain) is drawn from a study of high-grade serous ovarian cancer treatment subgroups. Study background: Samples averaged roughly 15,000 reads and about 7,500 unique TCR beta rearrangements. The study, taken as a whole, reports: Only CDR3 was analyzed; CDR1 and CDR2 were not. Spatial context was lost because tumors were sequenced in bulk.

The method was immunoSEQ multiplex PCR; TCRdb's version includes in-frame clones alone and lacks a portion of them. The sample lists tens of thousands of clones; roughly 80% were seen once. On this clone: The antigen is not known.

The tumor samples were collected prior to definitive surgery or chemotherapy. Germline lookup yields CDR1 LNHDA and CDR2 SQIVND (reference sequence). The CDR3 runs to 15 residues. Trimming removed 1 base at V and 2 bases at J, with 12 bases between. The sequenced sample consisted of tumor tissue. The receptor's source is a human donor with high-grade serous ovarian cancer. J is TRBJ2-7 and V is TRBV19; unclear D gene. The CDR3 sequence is CASSIARYPTYEQYF. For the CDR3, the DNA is TGTGCCAGTAGTATAGCCCGCTACCCGACCTACGAGCAGTACTTC.